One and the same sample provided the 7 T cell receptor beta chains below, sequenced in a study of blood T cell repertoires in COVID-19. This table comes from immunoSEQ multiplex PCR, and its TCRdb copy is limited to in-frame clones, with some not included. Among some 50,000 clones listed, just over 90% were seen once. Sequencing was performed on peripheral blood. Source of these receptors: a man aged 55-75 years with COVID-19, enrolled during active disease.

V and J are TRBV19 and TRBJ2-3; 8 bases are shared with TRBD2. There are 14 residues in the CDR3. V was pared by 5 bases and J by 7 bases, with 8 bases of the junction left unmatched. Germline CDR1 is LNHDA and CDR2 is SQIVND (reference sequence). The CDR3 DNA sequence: TGTGCCAGTAGTGCGGCTAGCGGGTGGAATACGCAGTATTTT. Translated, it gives CASSAASGWNTQYF.

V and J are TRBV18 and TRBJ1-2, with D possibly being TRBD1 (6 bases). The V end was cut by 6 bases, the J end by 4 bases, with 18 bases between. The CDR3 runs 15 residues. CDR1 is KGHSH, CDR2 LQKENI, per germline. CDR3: CASSLRTEDSYGYTF. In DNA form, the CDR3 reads TGTGCCAGCTCCCTGCGGACAGAAGATAGCTATGGCTACACCTTC.

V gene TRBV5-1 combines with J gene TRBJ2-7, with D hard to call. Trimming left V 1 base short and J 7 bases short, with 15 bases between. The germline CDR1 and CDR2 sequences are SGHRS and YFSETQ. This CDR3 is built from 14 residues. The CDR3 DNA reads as TGCGCCAGCAGCTTGAATACAGTCAAACGAGAGCAGTACTTC. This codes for CASSLNTVKREQYF. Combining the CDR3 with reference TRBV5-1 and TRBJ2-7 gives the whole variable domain KAGVTQTPRYLIKTRGQQVTLSCSPISGHRSVSWYQQTPGQGLQFLFEYFSETQRNKGNFPGRFSGRQFSNSRSEMNVSTLELGDSALYLCASSLNTVKREQYFGPGTRLTVT.

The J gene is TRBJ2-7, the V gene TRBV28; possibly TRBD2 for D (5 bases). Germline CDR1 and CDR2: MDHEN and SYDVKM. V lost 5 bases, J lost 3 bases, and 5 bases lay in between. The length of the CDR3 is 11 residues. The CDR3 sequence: CASSRDYEQYF. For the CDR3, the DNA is TGTGCCAGCAGTCGGGACTACGAGCAGTACTTC.

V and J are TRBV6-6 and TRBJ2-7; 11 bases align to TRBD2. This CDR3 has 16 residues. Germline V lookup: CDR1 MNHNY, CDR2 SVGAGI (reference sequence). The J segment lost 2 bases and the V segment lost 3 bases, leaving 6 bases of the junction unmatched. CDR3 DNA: TGTGCCAGCAGTTATGGACTAGCGGGTAAGGCCTACGAGCAGTACTTC. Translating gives CASSYGLAGKAYEQYF.

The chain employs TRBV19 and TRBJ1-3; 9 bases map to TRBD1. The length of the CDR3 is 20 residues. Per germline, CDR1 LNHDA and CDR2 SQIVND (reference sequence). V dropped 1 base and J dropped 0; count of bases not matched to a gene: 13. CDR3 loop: CASSIVYRGRSPYSGNTIYF. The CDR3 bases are TGTGCCAGTAGTATAGTCTACAGGGGGCGATCCCCCTACTCTGGAAACACCATATATTTT. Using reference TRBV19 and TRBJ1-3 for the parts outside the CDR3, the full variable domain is DGGITQSPKYLFRKEGQNVTLSCEQNLNHDAMYWYRQDPGQGLRLIYYSQIVNDFQKGDIAEGYSVSREKKESFPLTVTSAQKNPTAFYLCASSIVYRGRSPYSGNTIYFGEGSWLTVV.

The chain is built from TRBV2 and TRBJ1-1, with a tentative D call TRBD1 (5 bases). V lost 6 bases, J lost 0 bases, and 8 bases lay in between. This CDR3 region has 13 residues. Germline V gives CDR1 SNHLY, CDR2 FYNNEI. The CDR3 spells CASSRAMNTEAFF. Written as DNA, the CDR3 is TGTGCCAGCAGCAGGGCCATGAACACTGAAGCTTTCTTT. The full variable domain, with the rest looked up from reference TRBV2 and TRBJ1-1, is EPEVTQTPSHQVTQMGQEVILRCVPISNHLYFYWYRQILGQKVEFLVSFYNNEISEKSEIFDDQFSVERPDGSNFTLKIRSTKLEDSAMYFCASSRAMNTEAFFGQGTRLTVV.